Each of the 5 T cell receptor beta chains below was sequenced from the same sample in a study of vaccination effects on CD4 cells after COVID-19 (dated by TCRdb to about 2022). Their cognate antigens are unknown. Preparation of the library involved the immunoSEQ multiplex PCR assay. The table comes from immuneACCESS by way of TCRdb, which keeps in-frame sequences with V and J called. Part of the clones is missing from these tables; in studies checked, under half for an unresolved V gene and the rest for unknown reasons. A total of 50,000 or so clones appear in this sample, roughly three fifths of them only once. 4.5% to 7% of the sample rests with the top ten. After less than eleven days of culture, CD4+ T cells were isolated with the EasySep CD4+ T cell isolation kit. Sequenced material: CD4+ T cells from PBMCs cultured without peptide, taken before COVID-19 vaccination. These receptor sequences come from a human donor who received a COVID-19 vaccine.

This chain connects TRBV15 to TRBJ1-1, with D possibly TRBD1 on 5 matching bases. CDR1 is LNHNV, CDR2 YYDKDF, per germline (reference sequence). This CDR3 has 15 residues. V lost 1 base and J lost 4, with 13 bases in between. The CDR3: CATSRVKGGGTEAFF. DNA of the CDR3: TGTGCCACCAGCAGAGTAAAGGGCGGGGGCACTGAAGCTTTCTTT.

The chain is built from TRBV2 and TRBJ1-2, with TRBD1 identical over 8 bases. Trimming removed 7 bases from V and 4 bases from J; junction bases left unmatched: 11. This CDR3 is built from 15 residues. From germline, CDR1 is SNHLY and CDR2 FYNNEI. The CDR3 here is CASTIGTGNPYGYTF. In DNA form, the CDR3 reads TGTGCCAGCACCATCGGGACAGGCAACCCCTATGGCTACACCTTC.

The V gene is TRBV7-9, the J gene TRBJ1-5; D remains ambiguous. The germline CDR1 and CDR2 sequences are SEHNR and FQNEAQ (reference sequence). Trimming cost V 1 base and J 0 bases, with 7 bases left between them. CDR3 length: 15 residues. DNA of the CDR3: TGTGCCAGCAGCTTAGGATTGGGTAGCAATCAGCCCCAGCATTTT. Amino acids: CASSLGLGSNQPQHF.

The chain carries TRBV13 and TRBJ2-3; 9 bases fit TRBD2. The CDR3 has 19 amino acids. The germline CDR1 and CDR2 sequences are PRHDT and FYEKMQ (reference sequence). The J segment lost 1 base and the V segment lost 3 bases, leaving 14 bases of the junction unmatched. The CDR3 DNA reads TGTGCCAGCAGCTTTCGGCTAGCGGGGTCGCGCTCCGGCACAGATACGCAGTATTTT. As protein: CASSFRLAGSRSGTDTQYF.

The chain has TRBV3-1 (or the pseudogene TRBV3-2) and TRBJ1-1, with TRBD1 identical over 7 bases. CDR1 and CDR2 (germline): LGHDT, YNNKEL (reference sequence). After removal of 4 bases from V and 0 bases from J, the junction contained 2 bases not matched to a gene. The length of the CDR3 is 14 residues. CDR3 residues: CASSPGTVNTEAFF. The CDR3 DNA sequence: TGTGCCAGCAGCCCCGGGACAGTGAACACTGAAGCTTTCTTT.